The 20 T cell receptor beta chains below were found in one sample sequenced in a study of blood T cell repertoires in COVID-19. Produced via immunoSEQ multiplex PCR; TCRdb's table is partial and in-frame only. Of about 340,000 clones in the sample, 75% to 90% are singletons; the top ten hold less than 9%. The sample comprised peripheral blood. These receptors came from a woman in her sixties or seventies with COVID-19, enrolled during active disease.

The J gene is TRBJ2-1, the V gene TRBV5-4; TRBD2 matches 14 bases. Germline V CDR1 and CDR2: SGHNT, YYREEE (reference sequence). The CDR3 runs to 14 residues. Trimming cost V 3 bases and J 10 bases; bases outside gene matches: 3. The CDR3 nucleotides read TGTGCCAGCAGCTCGAGGACTAGCGGGGGGGAGCAGTTCTTC. Its protein product is CASSSRTSGGEQFF.

The V and J genes are TRBV6-5 and TRBJ2-5; 8 positions match TRBD2. The CDR3 is 14 residues long. Trimming took 5 bases from V and 2 from J; bases not matched to a gene: 4. Germline V gene sequence: CDR1 MNHEY, CDR2 SVGAGI. For the CDR3, the DNA is TGTGCCAGCAGTCAAAGCGGGGGACAAGAGACCCAGTACTTC. Amino acids: CASSQSGGQETQYF.

The rearrangement links TRBV3-1 (or the pseudogene TRBV3-2) to TRBJ1-3; tentative D call: TRBD1 (6 bases). Trimming left V 4 bases short and J 8 bases short, with 18 bases between. CDR3 size: 15 residues. CDR1 is LGHDT and CDR2 is YNNKEL in the germline V gene (reference sequence). The CDR3 reads CASSPRPTGTHTIYF. In nucleotides, the CDR3 is TGTGCCAGCAGCCCGCGGCCTACAGGGACACACACCATATATTTT.

This clone was seen a few times. The CDR3 nucleotides are TGTGCCAGCAGCCATGGTGGGACAGGGAAGTATGGCTACACCTTC. Translation: CASSHGGTGKYGYTF. The rearrangement joins TRBV3-1 (or the pseudogene TRBV3-2) to TRBJ1-2; 9 nucleotides line up with TRBD1. Germline lookup yields CDR1 LGHDT and CDR2 YNNKEL (reference sequence). The V segment lost 3 bases and the J segment 5 bases; nucleotides outside the gene matches: 7. The CDR3 consists of 15 residues.

The chain carries TRBV5-4 and TRBJ1-1; TRBD1 matches 8 bases. The CDR3 length is 15 residues. CDR1 and CDR2 (germline): SGHNT, YYREEE (reference sequence). Germline trimming cut 5 bases from V and 1 base from J; bases unmatched to any gene: 7. DNA of the CDR3: TGTGCCAGCAGTAGTGACGGGACAGGGAACACTGAAGCTTTCTTT. Amino acid sequence: CASSSDGTGNTEAFF. Variable domain in full (rest from reference TRBV5-4 and TRBJ1-1): ETGVTQSPTHLIKTRGQQVTLRCSSQSGHNTVSWYQQALGQGPQFIFQYYREEENGRGNFPPRFSGLQFPNYSSELNVNALELDDSALYLCASSSDGTGNTEAFFGQGTRLTVV.

The CDR3 DNA reads TGTGCCAGCAGCTCACCGGGACAGGGGGCGTCGGGCTACACCTTC. It yields the protein CASSSPGQGASGYTF. The chain employs TRBV5-4 and TRBJ1-2; 12 positions agree with TRBD1. CDR3 length: 15 amino acids. The germline CDR1 and CDR2 sequences are SGHNT and YYREEE (reference sequence). V lost 3 bases to trimming and J lost 8 bases; unmatched junction nucleotides: 8.

This clone came up a few times. The chain couples TRBV14 to TRBJ1-2, with D tentatively TRBD1 (5 bases). Germline CDR1 reads SGHDN; CDR2 reads FVKESK. Trimming pared 2 bases from V and 5 bases from J, leaving 15 bases between. The CDR3 loop spans 15 amino acids. As DNA, the CDR3 is TGTGCCAGCAGCCAACCCGACAGTTGGATATATGGCTACACCTTC. This sequence encodes CASSQPDSWIYGYTF.

The rearrangement joins TRBV6-5 to TRBJ1-6; D ambiguous. Germline CDR1 is MNHEY and CDR2 is SVGAGI. This CDR3 contains 13 residues. Trimming pared 6 bases from V and 9 bases from J, leaving 12 bases between. The CDR3 loop reads CASSRQAFSPLHF. CDR3 nucleotides: TGTGCCAGCAGCCGACAAGCATTTTCACCCCTCCACTTT.

The rearrangement uses TRBV4-1 and TRBJ1-4; D perhaps matches TRBD1 (6 bases). The V gene's germline CDR1 is MGHRA and CDR2 YSYEKL. The CDR3 covers 16 residues. V lost 2 bases, J lost 5 bases, and 15 bases lay in between. CDR3 DNA sequence: TGCGCCAGCAGCCAACTAACAGGGCTGAGGAATGAAAAACTGTTTTTT. Its translation: CASSQLTGLRNEKLFF.

The chain carries TRBV6-5 and TRBJ1-2; tentative D call: TRBD1 (5 bases). Between the trimmed V and J ends, which lost 6 bases and 8 bases, there was a span of 22 bases. The germline V gene has CDR1 MNHEY and CDR2 SVGAGI. The CDR3 sequence is 15 residues long. CDR3 bases: TGTGCCAGCAGCCCGAATCTCGGGGGGTATCGAGGCTACACCTTC. It codes for CASSPNLGGYRGYTF.

The chain uses TRBV6-5 and TRBJ1-4; possibly TRBD1 for D (6 bases). Germline V CDR1 and CDR2: MNHEY, SVGAGI. The CDR3 runs 15 residues. V lost 0 bases and J 8 bases, leaving 13 bases between the germline ends. CDR3 in amino acids: CASSYSPGAREKLFF. CDR3 coding DNA: TGTGCCAGCAGTTACTCCCCAGGGGCTCGGGAAAAACTGTTTTTT.

The chain recombines TRBV6-4 with TRBJ2-3, with D possibly matching TRBD2 (5 bases). CDR3 length: 14 amino acids. CDR1 is MRHNA, CDR2 SNTAGT, per germline. V was shortened by 10 bases and J by 4 bases, with 18 bases between the two germline ends. Here the CDR3 DNA reads TGTGCCACCAAGACGGGGTTTAGTGCAGATACGCAGTATTTT. Amino acids: CATKTGFSADTQYF.

This clone has ten or more counts. This rearrangement joins TRBV9 to TRBJ1-1, with 9 bases that match TRBD1. Trimming removed 2 bases from V and 0 bases from J; junction bases left unmatched: 8. CDR1 SGDLS and CDR2 YYNGEE come from the germline V gene. This CDR3 has 17 amino acids. The CDR3 here is CASSVDRGKGMNTEAFF. The CDR3 DNA reads as TGTGCCAGCAGCGTGGACAGGGGTAAGGGAATGAACACTGAAGCTTTCTTT.

The chain joins TRBV6-2 or TRBV6-3 to TRBJ2-4, with D tentatively TRBD2 (5 bases). Germline CDR1 MNHEY, CDR2 SVGEGT. The length of the CDR3 is 15 residues. Trimming cost V 2 bases and J 0 bases, with 8 bases left between them. The CDR3 coding sequence is TGTGCCAGCAGTTACGCCGGGGTAGCCAAAAACATTCAGTACTTC. Translation gives CASSYAGVAKNIQYF.

The chain joins TRBV29-1 to TRBJ2-7; D gene ambiguous. Per the germline V gene, CDR1 is SQVTM and CDR2 is ANQGSEA. Trimming shortened V by 3 bases and J by 4 bases, and 4 bases separated the two germline ends. The CDR3 runs 10 residues. CDR3 nucleotides: TGCAGCGTTGAGGAGTACGAGCAGTACTTC. Translation: CSVEEYEQYF.

The J gene is TRBJ2-5, the V gene TRBV18; D possibly corresponds to TRBD2 (6 bases). V lost 6 bases and J 3 bases, leaving 20 bases between the germline ends. The CDR3 is 16 amino acids. Germline assignment: CDR1 KGHSH and CDR2 LQKENI. CDR3 in amino acids: CASSLTRLVGKETQYF. CDR3 in DNA: TGTGCCAGCTCTCTGACTCGACTAGTAGGGAAAGAGACCCAGTACTTC.

The chain carries TRBV5-6 and TRBJ1-2; TRBD1 might be the D (6 bases). Trimming pared 4 bases from V and 7 bases from J, leaving 11 bases between. Germline V gives CDR1 SGHDT, CDR2 YYEEEE. The length of the CDR3 is 12 residues. The CDR3 nucleotides read TGTGCCAGCAGCCCAGGGGTCGCTGGCTACACCTTC. The encoded protein is CASSPGVAGYTF.

The rearrangement uses TRBV2 and TRBJ2-3; 16 positions match TRBD2. From germline, CDR1 is SNHLY and CDR2 FYNNEI. Trimming removed 4 bases from V and 4 bases from J; junction bases left unmatched: 5. The CDR3 sequence is 17 residues long. The CDR3 loop is CASSVGTSGGAADTQYF. CDR3 DNA sequence: TGTGCCAGCAGTGTGGGGACTAGCGGGGGGGCGGCAGATACGCAGTATTTT.

This clone was seen only once. The genes are TRBV5-6 and TRBJ1-3; unclear D gene. V shed 4 bases and J shed 2 bases, with 13 bases lying between them. Germline V gives CDR1 SGHDT, CDR2 YYEEEE. CDR3 length: 15 residues. The CDR3 region has the DNA TGTGCCAGCAGCAACGCGGGGTTCCCTGGAAACACCATATATTTT. Its translation is CASSNAGFPGNTIYF.

CDR3 loop: CASSPPRGNTGELFF. CDR3 DNA sequence: TGTGCCAGCTCCCCCCCACGGGGGAACACCGGGGAGCTGTTTTTT. The chain employs TRBV18 and TRBJ2-2, with D possibly matching TRBD2 (5 bases). The germline V gene encodes CDR1 KGHSH and CDR2 LQKENI. There are 15 residues in the CDR3. The V gene lost 6 bases and the J gene lost 1 base, with 12 bases spanning the gap.